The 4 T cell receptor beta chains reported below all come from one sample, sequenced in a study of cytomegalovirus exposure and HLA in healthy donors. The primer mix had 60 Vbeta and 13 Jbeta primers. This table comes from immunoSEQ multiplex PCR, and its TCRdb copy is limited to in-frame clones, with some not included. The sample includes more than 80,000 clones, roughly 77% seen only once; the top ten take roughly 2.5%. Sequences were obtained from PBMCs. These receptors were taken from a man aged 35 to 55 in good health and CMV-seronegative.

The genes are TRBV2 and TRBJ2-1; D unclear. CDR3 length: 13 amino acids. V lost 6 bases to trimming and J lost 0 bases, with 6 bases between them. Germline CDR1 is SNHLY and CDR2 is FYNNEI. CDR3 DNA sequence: TGTGCCAGCAGCCGGAGCTCCTACAATGAGCAGTTCTTC. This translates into CASSRSSYNEQFF.

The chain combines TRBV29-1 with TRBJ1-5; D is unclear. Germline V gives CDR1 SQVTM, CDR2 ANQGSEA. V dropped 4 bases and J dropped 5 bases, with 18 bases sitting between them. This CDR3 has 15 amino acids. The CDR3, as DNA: TGCAGCGTTGTCGATGCAGGATTAAGTGATCAGCCCCAGCATTTT. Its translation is CSVVDAGLSDQPQHF.

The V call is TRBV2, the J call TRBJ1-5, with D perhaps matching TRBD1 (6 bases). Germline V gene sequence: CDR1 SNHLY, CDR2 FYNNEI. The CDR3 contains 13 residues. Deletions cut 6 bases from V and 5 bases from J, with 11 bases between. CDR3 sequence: CASSKAGDQPQHF. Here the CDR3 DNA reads TGTGCCAGCAGCAAAGCAGGGGATCAGCCCCAGCATTTT. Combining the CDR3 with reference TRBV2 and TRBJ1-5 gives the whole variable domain EPEVTQTPSHQVTQMGQEVILRCVPISNHLYFYWYRQILGQKVEFLVSFYNNEISEKSEIFDDQFSVERPDGSNFTLKIRSTKLEDSAMYFCASSKAGDQPQHFGDGTRLSIL.

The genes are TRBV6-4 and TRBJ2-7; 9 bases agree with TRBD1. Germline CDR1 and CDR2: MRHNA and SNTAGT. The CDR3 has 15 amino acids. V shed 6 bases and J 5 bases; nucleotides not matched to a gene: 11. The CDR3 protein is CASSEGQGQGHEQYF. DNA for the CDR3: TGTGCCAGCAGCGAGGGACAGGGACAGGGCCACGAGCAGTACTTC.